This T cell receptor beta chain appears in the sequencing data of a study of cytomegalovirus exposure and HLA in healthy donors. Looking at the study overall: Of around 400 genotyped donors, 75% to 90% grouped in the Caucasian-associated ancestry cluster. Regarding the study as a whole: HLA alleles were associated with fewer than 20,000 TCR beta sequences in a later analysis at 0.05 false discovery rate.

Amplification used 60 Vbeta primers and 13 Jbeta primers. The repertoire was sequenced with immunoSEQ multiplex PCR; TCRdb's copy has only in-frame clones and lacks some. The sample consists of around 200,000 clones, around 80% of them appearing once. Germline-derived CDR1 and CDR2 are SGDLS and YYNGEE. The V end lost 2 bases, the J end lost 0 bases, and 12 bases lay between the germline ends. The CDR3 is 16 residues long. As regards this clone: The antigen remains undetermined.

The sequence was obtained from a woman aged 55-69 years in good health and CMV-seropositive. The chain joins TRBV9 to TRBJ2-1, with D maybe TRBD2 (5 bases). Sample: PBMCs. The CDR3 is CASSVSSGSSYNEQFF. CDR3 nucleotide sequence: TGTGCCAGCAGCGTCTCAAGCGGAAGCTCCTACAATGAGCAGTTCTTC.